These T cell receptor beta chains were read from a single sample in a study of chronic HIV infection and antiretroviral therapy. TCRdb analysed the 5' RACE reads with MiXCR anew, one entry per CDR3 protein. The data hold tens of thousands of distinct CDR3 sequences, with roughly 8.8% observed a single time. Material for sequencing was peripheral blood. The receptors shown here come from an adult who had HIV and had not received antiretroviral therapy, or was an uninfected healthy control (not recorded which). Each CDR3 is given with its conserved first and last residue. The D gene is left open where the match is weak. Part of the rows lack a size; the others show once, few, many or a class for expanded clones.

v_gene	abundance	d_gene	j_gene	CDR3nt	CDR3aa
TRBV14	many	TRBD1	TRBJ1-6	TGTGCCAGCAGCCAACTACAGGGGGTACATTCACCCCTCCACTTT	CASSQLQGVHSPLHF
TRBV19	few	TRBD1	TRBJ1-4	TGTGCCAGTAGTCCAGGGGGTGAAAAACTGTTTTTT	CASSPGGEKLFF
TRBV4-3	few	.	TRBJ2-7	TGCGCCAGCAGCCAAGATATTCGGGCGGGGGAGCAGTACTTC	CASSQDIRAGEQYF
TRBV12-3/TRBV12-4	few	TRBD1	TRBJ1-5	TGTGCCAGCAGCCGGGACAGGGACAGAGCCCAGCATTTT	CASSRDRDRAQHF
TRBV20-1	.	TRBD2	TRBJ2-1	TGCAGTGCTAGAGTGGCTAGCGGGATCAATGAGCAGTTCTTC	CSARVASGINEQFF
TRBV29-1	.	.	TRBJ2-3	TGCAGCGTTGATTCGACGGGAACAGATACGCAGTATTTT	CSVDSTGTDTQYF
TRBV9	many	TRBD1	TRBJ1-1	TGTGCCAGCAGCCTGGGACAGGGGAACACTGAAGCTTTCTTT	CASSLGQGNTEAFF
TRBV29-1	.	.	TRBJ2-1	TGCAGCGCCCACCTAGGGCGGACTGAGCAGTTCTTC	CSAHLGRTEQFF
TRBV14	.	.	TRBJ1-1	TGTGCCAGCAGCCAAGATGGGGGTCGGCGCACTGAAACTTTCTTT	CASSQDGGRRTETFF
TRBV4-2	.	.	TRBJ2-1	TGTGCCAGCAGCCAAAAGGTCGGGGATGAGCAGTTCTTC	CASSQKVGDEQFF
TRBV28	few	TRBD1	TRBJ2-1	TGTGCCAGCAGTTCGGGACAGGGATATGAGCAGTTCTTC	CASSSGQGYEQFF
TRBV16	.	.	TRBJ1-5	TGTGCCAGCAGCCAAAATCGAAATCAGCCCCAGCATTTT	CASSQNRNQPQHF
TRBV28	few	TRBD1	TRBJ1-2	TGTGCCACCTTACAGGGGCGGGGGGATTATGGCCACACCTTC	CATLQGRGDYGHTF
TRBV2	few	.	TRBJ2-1	TGTGCCAGCAGTGATTTTACTTTAACCTACAATGAGCAGTTCTTC	CASSDFTLTYNEQFF
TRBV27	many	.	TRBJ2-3	TGTGCCAGCAGTTGGGGAGTGCCGGGGTGGAATACGCAGTATTTT	CASSWGVPGWNTQYF
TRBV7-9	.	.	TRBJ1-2	TGTGCCAGCAGCTCACGCGGGTTCCGAGCTAACTATGGCTACACCTTC	CASSSRGFRANYGYTF
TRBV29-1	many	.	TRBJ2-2	TGCAGCGTTGGGTGGAGGACCGGGGAGCTGTTTTTT	CSVGWRTGELFF
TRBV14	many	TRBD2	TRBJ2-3	TGTGCCAGCAGCCCCACTAGCGCCCGCACAGATACGCAGTATTTT	CASSPTSARTDTQYF
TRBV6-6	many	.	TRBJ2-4	TGTGCCAGCAGGGACAGCTTAGCCAAAAACATTCAGTACTTC	CASRDSLAKNIQYF
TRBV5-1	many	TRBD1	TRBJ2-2	TGCGCCAGCAGCCCTCGGACAGGGGGCACCGGGGAGCTGTTTTTT	CASSPRTGGTGELFF
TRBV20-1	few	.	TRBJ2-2	TGCAGTGCTAGACCGACAGGAAACACCGGGGAGCTGTTTTTT	CSARPTGNTGELFF
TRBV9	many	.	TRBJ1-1	TGTGCCAGCAGCGGGGCGACAGGTAACACTGAAGCTTTCTTT	CASSGATGNTEAFF
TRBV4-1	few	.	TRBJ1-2	TGCGCCAGCAGGCCCACAACTAACTATGGCTACACCTTC	CASRPTTNYGYTF
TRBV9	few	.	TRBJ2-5	TGTGCCAGCAGCCCAGGGGCTTCTTCTGGAGAGACCCAGTACTTC	CASSPGASSGETQYF
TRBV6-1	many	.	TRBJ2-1	TGTGCCAGCAGTGATGTCCTGCCTGAGCAGTTCTTC	CASSDVLPEQFF
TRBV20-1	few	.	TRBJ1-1	TGCAGTGCAGTATATTCAGGGGTACGCGCTGAAGCTTTCTTT	CSAVYSGVRAEAFF
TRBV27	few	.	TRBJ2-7	TGTGCCAGCAGTTTATCTGGGTGGGGGGACTACGAGCAGTACTTC	CASSLSGWGDYEQYF
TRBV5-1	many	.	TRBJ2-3	TGCGCCAGCAGCATTGACGGGGCGAACACAGATACGCAGTATTTT	CASSIDGANTDTQYF
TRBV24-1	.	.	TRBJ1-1	TGTGCCACCAGTGATGGTGGCGGTAACACTGAAACTTTCTTT	CATSDGGGNTETFF
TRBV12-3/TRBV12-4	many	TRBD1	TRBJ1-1	TGTGCCAGCAGACCCTATAACTTGGGACAGGGGGCAACTGAAGCTTTCTTT	CASRPYNLGQGATEAFF
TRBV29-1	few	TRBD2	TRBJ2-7	TGCAGCGCTGTAGCGGGAAGCGAATACGAGCAGTACTTC	CSAVAGSEYEQYF
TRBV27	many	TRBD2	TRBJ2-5	TGTGCCAGCTCGGGGGGGGAGACCCAGTACTTC	CASSGGETQYF
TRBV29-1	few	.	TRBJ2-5	TGCAGTTGTATGGCTGCCAGGGGGGCCCAGTACTTC	CSCMAARGAQYF
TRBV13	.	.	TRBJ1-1	TGTGCCAGCCGACTCAGGGGTCGGACTGAAGCTTTCTTT	CASRLRGRTEAFF
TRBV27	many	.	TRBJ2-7	TGTGCCAGCAGTTTCGGGTGGGAGGGGGCCTACGAGCAGTACTTC	CASSFGWEGAYEQYF
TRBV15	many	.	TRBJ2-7	TGTGCCACCAGCAGAGGCGGGTCGAAGGCCTACGAGCAGTACTTC	CATSRGGSKAYEQYF
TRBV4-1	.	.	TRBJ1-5	TGCGCCAGCAGCCAAGATCCAGGATCAGGTCAGCCCCAGCATTTT	CASSQDPGSGQPQHF
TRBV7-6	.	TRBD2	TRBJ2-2	TGTGCCAGCAGCGCCACTAGCGGTCCTACCGGGGAGCTGTTTTTT	CASSATSGPTGELFF
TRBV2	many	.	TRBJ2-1	TGTGCCAGCATGAGGTCTGGCGTAGTGAACAATGAGCAGTTCTTC	CASMRSGVVNNEQFF
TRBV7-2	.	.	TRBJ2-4	TGTGCCAGCAGCGAGTCCTCCTACATTCAGTACTTC	CASSESSYIQYF
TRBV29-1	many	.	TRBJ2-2	TGCAGCGGGGCCTTAGGGGCCGGGGAGCTGTTTTTT	CSGALGAGELFF
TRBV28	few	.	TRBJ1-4	TGTGCCAGCAGTTTAGACGGTGGGGGGCGCGCATTTTTT	CASSLDGGGRAFF
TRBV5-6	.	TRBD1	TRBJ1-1	TGTGCCAGCACCTTCAGACAGGGAGTCGTCATTAACACTGAAGCTTTCTTT	CASTFRQGVVINTEAFF
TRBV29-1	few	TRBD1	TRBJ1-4	TGCAGCTGTAGGGGGCTTACTAATGAAAAACTGTTTTTT	CSCRGLTNEKLFF
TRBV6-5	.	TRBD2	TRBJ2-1	TGTGCCAGCAGCCGACTAGCGGGACCCCTAAATGAGCAGTTCTTC	CASSRLAGPLNEQFF
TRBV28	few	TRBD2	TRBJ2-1	TGTGCCAGCAGTTTCTCTAGCGGGAGGGCCGGGTTGAATGAGCAGTTCTTC	CASSFSSGRAGLNEQFF
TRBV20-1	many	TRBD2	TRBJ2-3	TGCAGTGCTAGACGCCCCGGGACTAACACAGATACGCAGTATTTT	CSARRPGTNTDTQYF
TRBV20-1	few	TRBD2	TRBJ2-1	TGCAGTGCTAGGAGTTCGGGACTAGGTGAAAGCTCCTACAATGAGCAGTTCTTC	CSARSSGLGESSYNEQFF
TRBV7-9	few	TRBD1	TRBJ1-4	TGTGCCAGCAGCCCGACAGGGCCGGGGGAAAAACTGTTTTTT	CASSPTGPGEKLFF
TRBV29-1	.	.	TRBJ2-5	TGCAGCGTTGCCTTGGAGACCCAGTACTTC	CSVALETQYF
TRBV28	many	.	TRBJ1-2	TGTGCCACCTCCTTGGGGGGCCGATATGGCTACACCTTC	CATSLGGRYGYTF
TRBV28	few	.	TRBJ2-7	TGTGCCAGCAATTCCCCCGGGACCGTAAGTACCCACGAGCAGTACTTC	CASNSPGTVSTHEQYF
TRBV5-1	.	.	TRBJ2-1	TGCGCCAGCAGCTTGGACGTCCGATACAATGAGCAGTTCTTC	CASSLDVRYNEQFF
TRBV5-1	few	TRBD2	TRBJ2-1	TGCGCCAGCAGCTTGTCGGATAGCGGGAGGTTCAATGAGCAGTTCTTC	CASSLSDSGRFNEQFF